The following is a T cell receptor beta chain sequence with its context. The antigen remains unidentified. The sample comes from a study of cytomegalovirus exposure and HLA in healthy donors. The study, taken as a whole, reports: The later analysis indicated that the majority of CMV-associated TCR beta chains appeared HLA-restricted.

A multiplex PCR was run with 60 Vbeta primers and 13 Jbeta primers. Assay used: immunoSEQ multiplex PCR; TCRdb lists only in-frame clones, some missing. The sample holds about 170,000 clones, approximately 80% seen once. V shed 6 bases and J 4 bases; nucleotides not matched to a gene: 9. The CDR3 is 15 residues long. Germline V gives CDR1 SGHRS, CDR2 YFSETQ. V gene TRBV5-1 combines with J gene TRBJ2-7; 11 bases are a match to TRBD2. Sequencing was carried out using PBMCs. This TCR came from a woman between 18 and 29 years old in good health and CMV-seronegative. In nucleotides, the CDR3 is TGCGCCAGCAATGCCGGGACTAGCGGACCTTACGAGCAGTACTTC. It yields the protein CASNAGTSGPYEQYF.